This T cell receptor beta chain was captured in a study of cytomegalovirus exposure and HLA in healthy donors (dated by TCRdb to about 2017). Background for the entire study: In an earlier analysis of approximately 500 of the donors, 250 to 350 Gb of sequence data and approximately 100 million unique TCR beta sequences from about 179 million T cells were reported. A later analysis re-analyzed previously published TCR beta repertoires from about 600 donors and added high-resolution HLA genotyping to study TCR occurrence patterns. Among about 390 genotyped donors of the cohort, an average of around 240,000 unique TCR beta nucleotide sequences were sequenced per donor, around 20% of them non-productive. A later genetic analysis took genome-wide SNP genotypes for about 65% of the 666 donors and used that subset as a discovery cohort. Besides the first cohort of 500 to 700 subjects, a separate validation cohort made up of over a hundred different subjects was used. About 310 gigabases of sequencing data and some 85 million unique TCR sequences were included in an early release covering 500 to 750 HLA-typed donors. Class I and class II HLA loci were covered by the typing at four-digit resolution. In the later analysis, no new phenotypic data were used to find candidate immune exposures; instead, reliance was placed on TCR beta sequences and their occurrence across donors. The number of donors typed differed by locus, with roughly 629-640 for A, B, C, DRB1 and DQB1, around 500 for DQA1, 606 for DPA1, and 400 to 490 for DPB1. Donor age, sex, ethnicity and CMV serostatus were compiled alongside the repertoire data. Using immunosequencing, the study profiled T cell repertoires from 640 or so subjects and related those repertoires to cytomegalovirus serostatus. All discovery cohort repertoires had been generated on a single sequencing platform. Among the approximately 400 genotyped donors, around 81% belonged to the genetic ancestry cluster associated with self-reported Caucasian donors. The study aimed to test whether signatures of past pathogen exposure could be identified by cataloging public T cell receptors. To decide whether each TCR beta V gene segment behaved as functional or pseudogenic, an earlier analysis of some 600 of the donors relied on high-throughput TCR beta sequencing. To predict cytomegalovirus infection status, the study brought together high-throughput TCR immunosequencing, statistical association of individual TCRs with disease status, and machine learning. Because of strong linkage in the cohort, roughly five DR-DQ haplotypes were treated as single units for association and clustering.

What the work shows at the level of the full study, not this receptor alone: In a later analysis, several top co-occurrence clusters were reported to appear linked to parvovirus B19, influenza, CMV and Epstein-Barr virus. While some public TCRs were present in many individuals, most TCR sequences turned up only very rarely across donors. According to a later analysis, TCR association rates differed among HLA loci, with DRB1 alleles showing the most associated TCRs and HLA-C alleles showing the fewest. Strong co-occurrence of HLA alleles, especially DR and DQ, made assigning TCR associations to individual alleles difficult. Roughly uniform sequencing depth across donors was assumed in presence/absence analyses, although this assumption may not hold. Because HLA typing was unavailable for some donors at each locus, only the typed subset was used in association tests. At a false discovery rate of 0.05, a later analysis linked 16,951 TCR beta sequences to specific HLA alleles. Because counts were too low, roughly 18 rarely observed V segments, including chromosome 9 orphons, were left out of the earlier analysis of 500 to 650 of the donors. A later analysis found that most CMV-associated TCR beta chains appeared HLA-restricted, with HLA associations seemingly driven largely by CMV exposure. In both the original and validation cohorts, the classifier was reported to diagnose cytomegalovirus status with high specificity and sensitivity. In the study, around 150 TCR beta chains were listed as associated with cytomegalovirus. In a later analysis, HLA-associated TCR beta chains showed more clonal expansion and lower generation probabilities than non-associated chains that were equally common. A later genetic analysis associated a missense DCLRE1C variant with V-gene and J-gene trimming of TCR beta chains, and an independent cohort replicated the association. The 87-base-pair reads could not distinguish some IMGT-functional V segments, including TRBV6-2 and TRBV6-3, so those segments were excluded. A further reported finding was that TCR beta sequences accurately predicted the HLA-A and HLA-B alleles for most subjects in the first cohort. For the cohort, immune exposure information was limited to CMV serostatus. In a later genetic analysis, fewer N-insertions in productive TCRs were reported among donors in an Asian-associated ancestry cluster than the 666-donor mean. Only TCR beta chains were sequenced in this cohort, and the absence of alpha or paired-chain data limited detectable features. Linkage disequilibrium might explain the correlated functional status among segregating V segments, but an unknown experimental factor could not be ruled out. In vitro tests confirmed that a few of the cytomegalovirus-associated TCR beta chains recognize cytomegalovirus antigens. A cluster of highly shared sequence variants was judged likely to be a technical artifact of the sequencing pipeline. According to the authors, the approach could potentially be generalized to other disease states and immunological phenotypes. An earlier analysis of some 590 of the donors showed that most TCR beta V segments appeared in productive rearrangements either about 87% or about 30% of the time, which broadly matched IMGT annotations.

Receptors were amplified or captured by the immunoSEQ multiplex PCR assay. A mixture of 60 forward primers for TCR Vbeta segments and 13 reverse primers for TCR Jbeta segments was used in the multiplex PCR. The CDR3 region of rearranged TCR beta genes was amplified from genomic DNA with a multiplex PCR assay. Amplified TCR beta libraries were sequenced as 87-base-pair reads on the Illumina HiSeq System. The paper's processing steps were these. In a later analysis, some 80 million unique TCR beta chains were counted across the roughly 610 repertoires, and about 9.9 million of these chains were shared by at least two donors. Raw reads were error-corrected and collapsed into unique sequences with a nearest-neighbor algorithm that merged closely related sequences to remove PCR and sequencing errors. To assign V, D and J gene segments, CDR3 sequences were aligned to IMGT reference sequences. Each retained sequence needed at least a six-nucleotide match to both a V gene segment and a J gene segment. Rearrangements were called productive when the CDR3 lacked stop codons and stayed in frame with V and J; all others were non-productive. CDR3 was defined by IMGT convention, running from the second conserved V-encoded cysteine to the conserved J-encoded phenylalanine. Sequences without an unambiguous match to a single V gene segment were excluded from the earlier analysis of approximately 600 of the donors. An earlier analysis of 450 to 650 of the donors called V segments functional above 56.7% productive rearrangements and segregating when the between-donor standard deviation exceeded 5%. To diagnose cytomegalovirus status from the catalog of TCR beta chain sequences, a statistical classification framework was built. In a later analysis, TCR nucleotide sequences were compared against IMGT/GENE-DB human TR gene sequences so that V and J genes could be assigned. Using the TCRdist pipeline, a later analysis assigned CDR3 sequences along with most-parsimonious VDJ recombination scenarios. In a later analysis, every TCR beta chain was defined by the combination of its CDR3 amino acid sequence and its V-gene family, and reads without a unique V-gene family were dropped. To address suspected cross-contamination and a sequencing artifact, a later analysis removed under 600 highly shared, low-generation-probability nucleotide sequences. For each public chain, a later analysis derived a clonal expansion index from normalized ranks of inferred template counts within each repertoire. In a later analysis, generation probabilities were computed using a VDJ recombination model fitted to out-of-frame rearrangements, and the results were checked against IGoR. In a later analysis, TCR-TCR, TCR-HLA and TCR-CMV co-occurrence was scored with hypergeometric tests, and a repertoire-size bias correction was applied to TCR pairs. False discovery rates were estimated in a later analysis by permuting HLA or CMV assignments 20 times. In a later analysis, co-occurring TCRs were grouped with DBSCAN, and TCRdist sequence similarity was added when clustering was performed within HLA-allele-positive subsets. Repertoires with fewer than 30,000 or more than 120,000 public chains, plus five repertoires with anomalous nucleotide sharing, were excluded from co-occurrence clustering. In its TCRdb copy, this immuneACCESS table keeps in-frame sequences only and misses some clones. Where compared with another copy, unresolved V genes explain less than half of these, and the others have no known cause. The V and J calls and the clone size are those of that table, but D and trimming were determined from the DNA. Counted in this sample were about 170,000 clones; around 76% of them appeared once. The ten largest clones add up to around 2% of the sample.

The cohort comprised 670 or so healthy bone marrow donors. At the time of sampling, all cohort members were nominally healthy, though unrecorded immune exposures were likely present. The donor was CMV seronegative and was included in the group of 352 seronegative cohort members. Each donor provided a peripheral blood sample, and peripheral blood mononuclear cells were used for TCR beta sequencing. The Qiagen DNeasy Blood Extraction Kit was used to extract genomic DNA from the blood cell samples. Cut back by 5 bases and 7 bases, the V and J ends lie 8 bases apart. CDR1 and CDR2 are read off the germline V gene (reference sequence) as GTSNPN and SVGIG. The CDR3 holds 10 amino acids from the cysteine to the phenylalanine. This entry keeps only the CDR3 DNA: 30 bases, framed from base 1. A word on this clone: Its antigen remains undetermined. One base away there is no much larger clone; base qualities are not given.

The rearranged segments are TRBV30 and TRBJ1-1; the D gene assignment is ambiguous. Material: PBMCs. The TCR originated in a female donor in good health and CMV-seronegative. The nucleotide sequence reads TGTGCCTGGGTCCTTGTTGAAGCTTTCTTT. This sequence encodes CAWVLVEAFF.